A selection of T cell receptor beta chains follows, all from one sample in a study of glioma-infiltrating T cells after dendritic cell vaccination. Measured with immunoSEQ multiplex PCR; TCRdb has only the in-frame clones, and not every one. Of around 78,000 clones in the sample, roughly 84% were seen once. Sequencing was performed on blood, taken after dendritic cell vaccination. These TCRs come from a human donor with glioblastoma. Both conserved end residues are part of each CDR3. Fields, in order: CDR3 length, J gene, V gene, CDR3 protein.

16,TRBJ1-3,TRBV12-5,CASGSPGGRYGNTIYF
15,TRBJ2-7,TRBV6-5,CASSYGTSVGYEQYF
16,TRBJ1-4,TRBV7-6,CASSFLPGQSNEKLFF
13,TRBJ2-5,TRBV5-6,CASSLNRGETQYF
10,TRBJ1-1,TRBV6-1,CASIWAQAFF
12,TRBJ1-1,TRBV7-9,CASSRRDTEAFF
16,TRBJ2-3,TRBV10-3,CAISDRTSGGADTQYF
15,TRBJ2-5,TRBV15,CATSRTLEIEETQYF
15,TRBJ2-1,TRBV7-9,CASSSLAGADNEQFF
17,TRBJ2-7,TRBV5-1,CASSFSRTSGENYEQYF
12,TRBJ2-1,TRBV7-7,CASSASGNEQFF
13,TRBJ2-1,TRBV7-6,CASSLGSSGEQFF
13,TRBJ1-1,TRBV11-2,CASSSRLTAEAFF
13,TRBJ1-2,TRBV7-9,CASSLGQSYGYTF
13,TRBJ2-7,TRBV27,CASSLSSVHEQYF
13,TRBJ2-7,TRBV7-3,CASSFTQETEQYF
17,TRBJ2-2,TRBV6-1,CASSERAAGSNTGELFF
15,TRBJ1-4,TRBV21-1,CASRMTDRCNEKLFF
12,TRBJ2-3,TRBV11-3,CASSVTSGKQYF
20,TRBJ1-6,TRBV7-8,CASTPIPLRQGDPYNSPLHF
17,TRBJ2-3,TRBV10-1,CASSEAAGVLRPDTQYF
15,TRBJ1-5,TRBV19,CASRRSGTVYQPQHF